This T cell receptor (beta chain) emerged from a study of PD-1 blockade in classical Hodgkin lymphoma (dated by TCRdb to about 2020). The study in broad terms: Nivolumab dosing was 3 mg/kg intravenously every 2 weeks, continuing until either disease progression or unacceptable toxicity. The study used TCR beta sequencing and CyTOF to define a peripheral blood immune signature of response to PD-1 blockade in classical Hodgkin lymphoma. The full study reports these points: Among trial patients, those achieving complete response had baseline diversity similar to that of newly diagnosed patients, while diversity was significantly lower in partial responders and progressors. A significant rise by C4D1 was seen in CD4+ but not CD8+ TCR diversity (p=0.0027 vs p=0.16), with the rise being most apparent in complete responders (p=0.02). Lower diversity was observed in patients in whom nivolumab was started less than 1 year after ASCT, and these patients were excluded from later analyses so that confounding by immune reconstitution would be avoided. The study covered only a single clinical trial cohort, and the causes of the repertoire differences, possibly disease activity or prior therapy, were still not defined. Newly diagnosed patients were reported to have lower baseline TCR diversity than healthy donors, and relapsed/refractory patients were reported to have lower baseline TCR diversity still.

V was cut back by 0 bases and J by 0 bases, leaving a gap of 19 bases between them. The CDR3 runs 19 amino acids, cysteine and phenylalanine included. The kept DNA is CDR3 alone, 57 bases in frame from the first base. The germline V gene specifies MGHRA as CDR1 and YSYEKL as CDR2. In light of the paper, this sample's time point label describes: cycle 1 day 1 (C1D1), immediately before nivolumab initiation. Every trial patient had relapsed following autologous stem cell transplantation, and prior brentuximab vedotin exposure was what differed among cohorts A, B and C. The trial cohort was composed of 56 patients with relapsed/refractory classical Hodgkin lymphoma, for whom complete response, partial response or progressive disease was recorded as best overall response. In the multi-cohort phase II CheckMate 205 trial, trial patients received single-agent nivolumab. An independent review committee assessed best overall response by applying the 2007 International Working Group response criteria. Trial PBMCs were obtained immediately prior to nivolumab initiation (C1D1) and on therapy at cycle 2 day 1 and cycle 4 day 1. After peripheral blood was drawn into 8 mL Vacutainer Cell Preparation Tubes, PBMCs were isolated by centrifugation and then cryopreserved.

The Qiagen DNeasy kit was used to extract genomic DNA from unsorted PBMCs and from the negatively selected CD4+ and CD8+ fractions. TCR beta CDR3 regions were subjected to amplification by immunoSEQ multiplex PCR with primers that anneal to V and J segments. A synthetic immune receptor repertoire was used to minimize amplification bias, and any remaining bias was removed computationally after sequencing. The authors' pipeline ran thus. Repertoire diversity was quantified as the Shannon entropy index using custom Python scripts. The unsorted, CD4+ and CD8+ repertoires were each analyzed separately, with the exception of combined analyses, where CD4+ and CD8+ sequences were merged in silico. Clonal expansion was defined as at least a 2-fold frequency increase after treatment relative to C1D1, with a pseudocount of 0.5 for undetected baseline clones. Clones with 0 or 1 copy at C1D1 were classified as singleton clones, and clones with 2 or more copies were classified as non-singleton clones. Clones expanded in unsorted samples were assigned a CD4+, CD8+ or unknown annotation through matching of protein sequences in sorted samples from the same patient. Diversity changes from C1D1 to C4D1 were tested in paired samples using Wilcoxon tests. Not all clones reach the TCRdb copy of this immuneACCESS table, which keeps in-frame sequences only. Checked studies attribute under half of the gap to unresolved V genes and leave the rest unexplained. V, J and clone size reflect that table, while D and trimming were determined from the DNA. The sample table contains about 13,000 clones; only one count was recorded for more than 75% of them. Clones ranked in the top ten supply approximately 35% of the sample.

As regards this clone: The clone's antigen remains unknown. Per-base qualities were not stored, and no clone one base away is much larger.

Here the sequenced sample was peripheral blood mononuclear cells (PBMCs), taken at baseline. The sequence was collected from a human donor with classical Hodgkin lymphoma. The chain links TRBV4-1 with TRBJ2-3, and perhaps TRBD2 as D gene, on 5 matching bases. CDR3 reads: CASSQDRAAPLLSTDTQYF. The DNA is TGCGCCAGCAGCCAAGACCGAGCGGCCCCACTGTTAAGCACAGATACGCAGTATTTT.